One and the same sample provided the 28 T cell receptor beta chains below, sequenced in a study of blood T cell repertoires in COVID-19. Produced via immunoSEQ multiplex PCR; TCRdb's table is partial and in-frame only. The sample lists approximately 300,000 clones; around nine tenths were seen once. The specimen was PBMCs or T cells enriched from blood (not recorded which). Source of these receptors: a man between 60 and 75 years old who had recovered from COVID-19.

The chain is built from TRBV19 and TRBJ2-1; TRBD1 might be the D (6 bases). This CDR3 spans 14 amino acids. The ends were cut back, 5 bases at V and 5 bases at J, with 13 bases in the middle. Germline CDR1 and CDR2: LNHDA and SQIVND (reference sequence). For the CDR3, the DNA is TGTGCCAGTAGTTCCGCCAGGGGCCACAATGAGCAGTTCTTC. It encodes CASSSARGHNEQFF. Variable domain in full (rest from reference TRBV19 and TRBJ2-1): DGGITQSPKYLFRKEGQNVTLSCEQNLNHDAMYWYRQDPGQGLRLIYYSQIVNDFQKGDIAEGYSVSREKKESFPLTVTSAQKNPTAFYLCASSSARGHNEQFFGPGTRLTVL.

The CDR3 reads CASSFRARTFYEQYF. The DNA for the CDR3 is TGTGCCAGCAGCTTCCGCGCCCGAACTTTCTACGAGCAGTACTTC. The V call is TRBV5-8, the J call TRBJ2-7, with no clear D. V was pared by 2 bases and J by 3 bases, with 15 bases between. Germline-derived CDR1 and CDR2 are SGHTS and YDEGEE. The CDR3 contains 15 residues.

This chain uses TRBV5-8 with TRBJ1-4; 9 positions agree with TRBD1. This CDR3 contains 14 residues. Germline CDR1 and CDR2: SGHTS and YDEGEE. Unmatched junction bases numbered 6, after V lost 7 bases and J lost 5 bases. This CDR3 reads CASGRGQGNEKLFF. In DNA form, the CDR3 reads TGTGCCAGCGGTCGGGGACAGGGAAATGAAAAACTGTTTTTT.

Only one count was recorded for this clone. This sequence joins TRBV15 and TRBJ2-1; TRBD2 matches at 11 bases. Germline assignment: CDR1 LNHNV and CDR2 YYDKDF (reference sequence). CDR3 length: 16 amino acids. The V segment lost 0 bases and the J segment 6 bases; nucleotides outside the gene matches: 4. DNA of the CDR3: TGTGCCACCAGCAGAGATTTAGCGGGAGGGCCCAATGAGCAGTTCTTC. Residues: CATSRDLAGGPNEQFF.

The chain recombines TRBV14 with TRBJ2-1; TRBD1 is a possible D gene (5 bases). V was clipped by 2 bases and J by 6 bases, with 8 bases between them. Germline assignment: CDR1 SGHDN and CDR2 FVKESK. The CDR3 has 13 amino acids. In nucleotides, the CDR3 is TGTGCCAGCAGCCAAACCCAGGGCAATGAGCAGTTCTTC. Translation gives CASSQTQGNEQFF. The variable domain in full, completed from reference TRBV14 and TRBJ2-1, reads EAGVTQFPSHSVIEKGQTVTLRCDPISGHDNLYWYRRVMGKEIKFLLHFVKESKQDESGMPNNRFLAERTGGTYSTLKVQPAELEDSGVYFCASSQTQGNEQFFGPGTRLTVL.

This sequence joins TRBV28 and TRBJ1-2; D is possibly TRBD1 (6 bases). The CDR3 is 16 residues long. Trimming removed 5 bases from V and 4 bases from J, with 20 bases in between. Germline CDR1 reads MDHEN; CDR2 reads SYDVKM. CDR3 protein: CASSIISGQTGYGYTF. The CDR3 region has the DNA TGTGCCAGCAGTATCATATCCGGACAGACTGGCTATGGCTACACCTTC.

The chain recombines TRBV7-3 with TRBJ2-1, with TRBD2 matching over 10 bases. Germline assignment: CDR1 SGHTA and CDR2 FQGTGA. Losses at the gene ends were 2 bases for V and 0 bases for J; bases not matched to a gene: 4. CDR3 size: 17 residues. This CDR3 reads CASSLLAGARSYNEQFF. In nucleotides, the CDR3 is TGTGCCAGCAGCTTACTAGCGGGAGCCCGCTCCTACAATGAGCAGTTCTTC.

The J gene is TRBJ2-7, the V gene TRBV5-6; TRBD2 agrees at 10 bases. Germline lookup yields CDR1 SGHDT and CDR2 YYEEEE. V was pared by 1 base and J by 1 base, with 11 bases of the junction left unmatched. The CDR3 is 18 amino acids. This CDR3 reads CASSLFKAGGPKSYEQYF. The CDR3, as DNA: TGTGCCAGCAGCTTGTTTAAAGCGGGAGGGCCTAAATCCTACGAGCAGTACTTC.

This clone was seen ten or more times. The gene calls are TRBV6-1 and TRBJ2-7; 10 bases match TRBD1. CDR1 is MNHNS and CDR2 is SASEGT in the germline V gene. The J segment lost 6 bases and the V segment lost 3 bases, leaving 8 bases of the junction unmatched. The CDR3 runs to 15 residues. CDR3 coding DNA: TGTGCCAGCAGTGAGATGGACAGGGGGTCAGGCGAGCAGTACTTC. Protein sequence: CASSEMDRGSGEQYF.

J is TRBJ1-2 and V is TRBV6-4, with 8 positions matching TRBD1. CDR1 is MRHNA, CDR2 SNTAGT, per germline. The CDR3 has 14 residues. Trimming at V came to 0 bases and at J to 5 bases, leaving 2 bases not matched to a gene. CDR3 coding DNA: TGTGCCAGCAGTGACTCGGGGACAGGTTATGGCTACACCTTC. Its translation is CASSDSGTGYGYTF.

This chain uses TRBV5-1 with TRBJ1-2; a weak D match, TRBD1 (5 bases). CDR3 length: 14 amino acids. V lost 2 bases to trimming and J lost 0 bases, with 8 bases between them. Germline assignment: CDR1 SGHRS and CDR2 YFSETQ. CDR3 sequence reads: CASSFTGANYGYTF. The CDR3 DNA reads TGCGCCAGCAGCTTTACAGGAGCTAACTATGGCTACACCTTC.

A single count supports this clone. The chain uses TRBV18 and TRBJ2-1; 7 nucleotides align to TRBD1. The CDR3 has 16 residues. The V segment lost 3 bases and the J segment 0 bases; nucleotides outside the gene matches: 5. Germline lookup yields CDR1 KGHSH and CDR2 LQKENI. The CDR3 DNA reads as TGTGCCAGCTCACCGAACAGGGGTAGCTCCTACAATGAGCAGTTCTTC. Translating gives CASSPNRGSSYNEQFF.

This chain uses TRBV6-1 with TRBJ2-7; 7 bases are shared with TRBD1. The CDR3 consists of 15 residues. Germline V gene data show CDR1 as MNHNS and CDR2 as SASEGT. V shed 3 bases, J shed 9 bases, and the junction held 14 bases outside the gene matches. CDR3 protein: CASSDPGQSKLGQYF. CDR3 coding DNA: TGTGCCAGCAGTGACCCGGGACAGTCAAAACTGGGGCAGTACTTC.

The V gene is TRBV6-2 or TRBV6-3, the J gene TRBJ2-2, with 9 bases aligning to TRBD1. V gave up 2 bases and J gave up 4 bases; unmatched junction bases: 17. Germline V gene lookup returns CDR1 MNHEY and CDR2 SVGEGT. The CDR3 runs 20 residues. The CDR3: CASSYPGTGLHHLVTGELFF. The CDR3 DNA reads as TGTGCCAGCAGTTACCCCGGGACAGGGTTACATCATTTGGTCACCGGGGAGCTGTTTTTT.

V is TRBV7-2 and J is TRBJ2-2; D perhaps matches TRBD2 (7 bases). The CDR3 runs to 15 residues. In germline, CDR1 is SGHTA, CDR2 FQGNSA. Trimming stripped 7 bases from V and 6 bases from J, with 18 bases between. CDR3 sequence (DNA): TGTGCCAGCACCCCCCAGGGGAGGGCCCCCGGGGAGCTGTTTTTT. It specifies CASTPQGRAPGELFF.

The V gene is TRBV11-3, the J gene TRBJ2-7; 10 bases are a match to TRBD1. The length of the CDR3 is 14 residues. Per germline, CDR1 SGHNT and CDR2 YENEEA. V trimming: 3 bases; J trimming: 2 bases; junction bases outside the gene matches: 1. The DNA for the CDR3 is TGTGCCAGCAGCTTTGGGACAGGGGCCTACGAGCAGTACTTC. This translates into CASSFGTGAYEQYF.

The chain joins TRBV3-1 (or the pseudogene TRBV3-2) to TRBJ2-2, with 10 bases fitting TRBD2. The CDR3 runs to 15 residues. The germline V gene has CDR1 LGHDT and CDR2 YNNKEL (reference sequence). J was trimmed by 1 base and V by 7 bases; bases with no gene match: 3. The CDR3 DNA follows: TGTGCCAGCATCTTAGCGGGAGGGAACACCGGGGAGCTGTTTTTT. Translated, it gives CASILAGGNTGELFF.

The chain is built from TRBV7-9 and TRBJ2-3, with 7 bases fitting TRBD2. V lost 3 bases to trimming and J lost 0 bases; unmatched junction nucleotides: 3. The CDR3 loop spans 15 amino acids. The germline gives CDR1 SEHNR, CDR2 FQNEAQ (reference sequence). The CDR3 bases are TGTGCCAGCAGCTTGTCTAGCGGTAGCACAGATACGCAGTATTTT. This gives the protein CASSLSSGSTDTQYF.

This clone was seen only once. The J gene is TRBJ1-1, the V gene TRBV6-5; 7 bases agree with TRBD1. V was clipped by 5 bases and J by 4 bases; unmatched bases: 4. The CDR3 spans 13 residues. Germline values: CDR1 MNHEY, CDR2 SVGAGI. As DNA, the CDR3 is TGTGCCAGCAGTCGTGACAGGGCCACTGAAGCTTTCTTT. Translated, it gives CASSRDRATEAFF.

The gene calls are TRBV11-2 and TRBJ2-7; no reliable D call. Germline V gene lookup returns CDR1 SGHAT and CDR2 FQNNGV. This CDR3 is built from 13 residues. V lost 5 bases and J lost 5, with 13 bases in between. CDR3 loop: CASSPAESHEQYF. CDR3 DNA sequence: TGTGCCAGCAGCCCCGCGGAGAGCCACGAGCAGTACTTC.

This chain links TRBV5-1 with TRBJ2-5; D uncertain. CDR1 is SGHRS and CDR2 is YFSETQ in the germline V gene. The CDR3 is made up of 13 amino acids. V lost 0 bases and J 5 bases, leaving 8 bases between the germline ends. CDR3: CASSLASLETQYF. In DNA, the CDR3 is TGCGCCAGCAGCTTGGCGAGCCTGGAGACCCAGTACTTC.

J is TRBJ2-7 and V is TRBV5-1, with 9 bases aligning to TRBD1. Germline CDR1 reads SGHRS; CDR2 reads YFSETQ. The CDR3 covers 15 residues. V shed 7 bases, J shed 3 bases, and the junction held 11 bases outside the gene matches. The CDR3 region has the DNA TGCGCCAGCCGACAGGGGGGGACTTCGAACTACGAGCAGTACTTC. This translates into CASRQGGTSNYEQYF.

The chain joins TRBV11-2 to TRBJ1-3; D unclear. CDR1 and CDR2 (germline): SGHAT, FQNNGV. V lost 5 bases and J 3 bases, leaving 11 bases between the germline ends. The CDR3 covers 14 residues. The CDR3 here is CASSPRVYGNTIYF. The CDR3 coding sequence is TGTGCCAGCAGCCCGCGTGTTTATGGAAACACCATATATTTT.

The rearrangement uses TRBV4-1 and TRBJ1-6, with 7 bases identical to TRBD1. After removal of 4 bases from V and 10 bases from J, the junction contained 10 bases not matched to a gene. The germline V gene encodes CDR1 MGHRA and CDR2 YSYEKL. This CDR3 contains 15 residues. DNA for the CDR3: TGCGCCAGCAGCCCCCGGCACAGGGGAGAATCACCCCTCCACTTT. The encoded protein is CASSPRHRGESPLHF.

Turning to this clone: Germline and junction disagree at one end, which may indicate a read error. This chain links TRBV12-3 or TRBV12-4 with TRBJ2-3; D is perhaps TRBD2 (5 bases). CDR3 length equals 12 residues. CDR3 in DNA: TGTGCCAGCAGATCTAGCACGGATACGCAGTATTTT. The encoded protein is CASRSSTDTQYF.

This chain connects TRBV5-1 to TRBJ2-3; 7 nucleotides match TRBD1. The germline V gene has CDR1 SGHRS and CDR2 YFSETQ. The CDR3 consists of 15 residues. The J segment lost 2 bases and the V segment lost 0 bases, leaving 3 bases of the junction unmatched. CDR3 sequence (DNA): TGCGCCAGCAGCTTGGACAGGGGCCCCACAGATACGCAGTATTTT. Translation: CASSLDRGPTDTQYF.

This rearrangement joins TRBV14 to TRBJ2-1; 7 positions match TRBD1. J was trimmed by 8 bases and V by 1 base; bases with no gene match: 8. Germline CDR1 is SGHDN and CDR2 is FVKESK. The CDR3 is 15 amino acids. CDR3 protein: CASSQGQGPWYEQFF. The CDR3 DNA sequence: TGTGCCAGCAGCCAAGGACAGGGCCCTTGGTATGAGCAGTTCTTC. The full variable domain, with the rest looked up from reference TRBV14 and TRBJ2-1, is EAGVTQFPSHSVIEKGQTVTLRCDPISGHDNLYWYRRVMGKEIKFLLHFVKESKQDESGMPNNRFLAERTGGTYSTLKVQPAELEDSGVYFCASSQGQGPWYEQFFGPGTRLTVL.

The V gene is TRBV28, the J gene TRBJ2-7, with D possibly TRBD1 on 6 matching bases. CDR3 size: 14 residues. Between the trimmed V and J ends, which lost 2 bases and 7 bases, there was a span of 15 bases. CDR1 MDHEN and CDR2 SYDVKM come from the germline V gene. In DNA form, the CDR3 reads TGTGCCAGCAGTTTAGCAGGGGACCGTCTTGAGCAGTACTTC. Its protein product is CASSLAGDRLEQYF.